This T cell receptor beta chain was identified during a study of T cells in Graves' hyperthyroidism and ophthalmopathy. The study's findings and limits: The majority of expanded thyroid clonotypes above 0.001 also appeared in blood.

The CDR3 extends over 11 amino acids. Trimming cost V 5 bases and J 7 bases, with 3 bases left between them. Germline CDR1 reads SGHAT; CDR2 reads FQNNGV. As to this clonotype: Its specificity is unknown.

RNA transcripts served as the template for amplifying TCR beta CDR3 regions. The study used the HTBI primer set for a first-round RT-PCR of the TCR CDR3. TCRdb passed the multiplex PCR reads through MiXCR, listing each CDR3 protein once. The repertoire holds 300,000 to 350,000 distinct CDR3 sequences, with roughly a fifth as singletons. Specimen: blood. The clonotype originates from a woman in her 50s with Graves' hyperthyroidism. The chain joins TRBV11-2 to TRBJ2-6; the D is unclear. CDR3 sequence reads: CASSRANVLTF. The CDR3, as DNA: TGTGCCAGCAGCCGTGCCAACGTCCTGACTTTC.